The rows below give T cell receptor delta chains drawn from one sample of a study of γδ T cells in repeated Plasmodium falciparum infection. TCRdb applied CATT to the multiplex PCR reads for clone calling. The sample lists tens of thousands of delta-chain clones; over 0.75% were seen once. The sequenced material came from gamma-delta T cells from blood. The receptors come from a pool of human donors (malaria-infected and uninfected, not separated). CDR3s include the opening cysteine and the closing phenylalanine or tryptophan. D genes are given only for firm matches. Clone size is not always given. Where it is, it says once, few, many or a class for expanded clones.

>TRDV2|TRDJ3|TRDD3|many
CACDTLMGDTGSWDTRQMFF
TGTGCCTGTGACACCCTCATGGGGGATACGGGCTCCTGGGACACCCGACAGATGTTTTTC
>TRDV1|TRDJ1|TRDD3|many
CALGELEWSVLGPRHTYSTMYTDKLIF
TGTGCTCTTGGGGAACTAGAGTGGTCGGTACTGGGGCCCAGACATACCTACAGTACAATGTACACCGATAAACTCATCTTT
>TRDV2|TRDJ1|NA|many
CACDSLIGTGYTDKLIF
TGTGCCTGTGACTCCCTTATCGGGACTGGTTACACCGATAAACTCATCTTT
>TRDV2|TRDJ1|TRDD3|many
CACKRLGRNDTDKLIF
TGTGCCTGTAAGCGACTGGGGCGTAACGACACCGATAAACTCATCTTT
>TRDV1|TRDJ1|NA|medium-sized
CALGELGYTDKLIF
TGTGCTCTTGGGGAACTGGGGTACACCGATAAACTCATCTTT
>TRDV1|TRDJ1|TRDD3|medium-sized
CALGDLSSYGLLGDRNTDKLIF
TGTGCTCTTGGGGACCTTTCCTCCTACGGGTTACTGGGGGATAGGAACACCGATAAACTCATCTTT
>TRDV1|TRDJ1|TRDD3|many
CALGEVVTSWGYWESVTDKLIF
TGTGCTCTTGGGGAAGTGGTGACGTCCTGGGGATATTGGGAAAGCGTCACCGATAAACTCATCTTT
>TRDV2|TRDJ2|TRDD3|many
CACDTVGTGGSLGALTAQLFF
TGTGCCTGTGACACCGTCGGTACTGGGGGATCCCTTGGTGCTTTGACAGCACAACTCTTCTTT
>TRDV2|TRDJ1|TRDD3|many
CACDTAFYWGIRNRTDKLIF
TGTGCCTGTGACACCGCCTTTTACTGGGGGATACGGAATCGCACCGATAAACTCATCTTT
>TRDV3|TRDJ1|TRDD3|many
CASDWGIRLIDKLIF
TGTGCCTCCGACTGGGGGATACGATTGATCGATAAACTCATCTTT
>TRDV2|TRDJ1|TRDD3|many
CACDTLRTGAYTDKLIF
TGTGCCTGTGACACCCTCCGTACTGGGGCGTACACCGATAAACTCATCTTT
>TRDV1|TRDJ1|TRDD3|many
CALGTDPGLRYWGIRTDKLIF
TGTGCTCTTGGGACTGACCCGGGCCTGCGTTACTGGGGGATAAGGACCGATAAACTCATCTTT
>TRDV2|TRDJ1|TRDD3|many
CACDALRGGYSSKLIF
TGTGCCTGTGACGCTCTCCGTGGGGGATACTCCTCTAAACTCATCTTT
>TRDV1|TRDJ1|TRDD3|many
CALGDPTPSRTGGYAGYTDKLIF
TGTGCTCTTGGGGACCCGACCCCATCCCGTACTGGGGGATACGCGGGGTACACCGATAAACTCATCTTT
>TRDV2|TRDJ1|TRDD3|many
CACDLLLRLGDPFPDKLIF
TGTGCCTGTGACCTACTCCTACGACTGGGGGATCCCTTCCCCGATAAACTCATCTTT
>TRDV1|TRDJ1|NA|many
CALGELAPTTAVLPTDKLIF
TGTGCTCTTGGGGAACTTGCACCTACTACGGCTGTGCTACCCACCGATAAACTCATCTTT
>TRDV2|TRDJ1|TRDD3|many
CACDMVTGGYGRPYTDKLIF
TGTGCCTGTGACATGGTTACTGGGGGATACGGCCGCCCGTACACCGATAAACTCATCTTT
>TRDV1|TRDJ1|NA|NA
CALGYPAFDKLIF
TGCGCTCTTGGATACCCAGCCTTCGATAAACTCATCTTT
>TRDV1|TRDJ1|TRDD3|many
CALGELENELVWTGDPGYKLIF
TGTGCTCTTGGGGAACTAGAAAACGAGCTAGTCTGGACTGGGGATCCGGGATATAAACTCATCTTT
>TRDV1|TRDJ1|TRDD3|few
CALGRETGLGRHTDKLIF
TGTGCTCTTGGGAGAGAAACAGGACTGGGGCGTCACACCGATAAACTCATCTTT
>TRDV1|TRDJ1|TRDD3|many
CALGKPYWGIAGTDKLIF
TGTGCTCTTGGGAAACCGTACTGGGGGATAGCGGGCACCGATAAACTCATCTTT
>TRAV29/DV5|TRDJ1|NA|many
CAASACPTLMLNWGRDKLIF
TGTGCAGCAAGCGCGTGTCCTACTCTTATGCTTAACTGGGGACGAGATAAACTCATCTTT
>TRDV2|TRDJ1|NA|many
CACDTWGESDKLIF
TGTGCCTGTGACACCTGGGGGGAGAGCGATAAACTCATCTTT
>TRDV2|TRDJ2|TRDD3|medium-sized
CACAKRKLGPGWGFPSLTAQLFF
TGTGCCTGTGCCAAAAGAAAACTTGGTCCGGGCTGGGGGTTTCCCTCTTTGACAGCACAACTCTTCTTT
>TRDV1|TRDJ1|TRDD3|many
CALGDLYAPKLGDRGLIF
TGTGCTCTTGGGGACCTCTACGCTCCCAAACTGGGGGATCGCGGACTCATCTTT
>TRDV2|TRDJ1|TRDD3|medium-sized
CACDGPKNEYWGADKLIF
TGTGCCTGTGATGGGCCTAAGAACGAATACTGGGGAGCCGATAAACTCATCTTT
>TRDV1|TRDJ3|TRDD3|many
CALGELAPYPSFTGGYECRDTRQMFF
TGTGCTCTTGGGGAACTAGCTCCCTACCCTAGCTTCACTGGGGGATACGAATGCCGGGACACCCGACAGATGTTTTTC
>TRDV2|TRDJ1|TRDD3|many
CACDTEKPLLGDMYPDKLIF
TGTGCCTGTGACACCGAAAAGCCCTTACTGGGGGATATGTATCCCGATAAACTCATCTTT
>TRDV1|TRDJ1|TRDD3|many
CALGELSCDHSGGYACDKLIF
TGTGCTCTTGGGGAACTTTCCTGTGACCATTCTGGGGGATACGCGTGCGATAAACTCATCTTT
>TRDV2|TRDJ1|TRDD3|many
CACDTVFAGGHRGDKLIF
TGTGCCTGTGACACCGTCTTTGCTGGGGGACACCGGGGGGATAAACTCATCTTT
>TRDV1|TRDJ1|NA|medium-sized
CALGEPTFLISFNDGGFRYTDKLIF
TGTGCTCTTGGGGAACCAACCTTCCTAATCTCTTTTAATGATGGGGGATTCCGGTACACCGATAAACTCATCTTT
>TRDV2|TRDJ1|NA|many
CACDTLSPISADTGKLIF
TGTGCCTGTGACACCCTCTCCCCCATATCGGCCGATACAGGTAAACTCATCTTT
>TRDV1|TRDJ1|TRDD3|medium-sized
CALGETQELLGDTLKLIF
TGTGCTCTTGGGGAAACGCAGGAACTACTGGGGGATACCCTTAAACTCATCTTT
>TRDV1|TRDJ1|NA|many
CALGERGGNTDKLIF
TGTGCTCTTGGGGAACGGGGGGGTAACACCGATAAACTCATCTTT
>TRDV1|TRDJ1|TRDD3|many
CALGGNARVYMDTPYTDKLIF
TGTGCTCTTGGGGGAAACGCCCGGGTTTATATGGATACGCCATACACCGATAAACTCATCTTT
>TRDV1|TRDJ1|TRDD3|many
CALGESEFQLLGDTDKLIF
TGTGCTCTTGGGGAATCTGAGTTCCAGCTACTGGGGGATACGGATAAACTCATCTTT